This T cell receptor beta chain was sequenced in a study of blood T cell repertoires in COVID-19. The wider study: The United States, Italy and Spain supplied acute and convalescent COVID-19 samples.

Many counts were recorded for this clone. CDR3 length: 14 amino acids. The V and J ends lost 2 bases and 5 bases respectively, with 12 bases between them. The germline V gene has CDR1 WNHNN and CDR2 SYGVQD (reference sequence). The Seattle patients joined while their infection was active and were tracked longitudinally afterward. The protocol was immunoSEQ multiplex PCR, while the TCRdb copy is restricted to in-frame clones and leaves out a portion. The sample consists of about 160,000 clones, less than 85% of them appearing once. Input material: peripheral blood. This sequence originates from a woman in her fifties or sixties with COVID-19, enrolled during active disease. The chain has TRBV10-1 and TRBJ1-1; a weak D match, TRBD1 (5 bases). The CDR3, as DNA: TGCGCCAGCAGTGAGAGGTCGGCAGGGACTGAAGCTTTCTTT. It yields the protein CASSERSAGTEAFF.